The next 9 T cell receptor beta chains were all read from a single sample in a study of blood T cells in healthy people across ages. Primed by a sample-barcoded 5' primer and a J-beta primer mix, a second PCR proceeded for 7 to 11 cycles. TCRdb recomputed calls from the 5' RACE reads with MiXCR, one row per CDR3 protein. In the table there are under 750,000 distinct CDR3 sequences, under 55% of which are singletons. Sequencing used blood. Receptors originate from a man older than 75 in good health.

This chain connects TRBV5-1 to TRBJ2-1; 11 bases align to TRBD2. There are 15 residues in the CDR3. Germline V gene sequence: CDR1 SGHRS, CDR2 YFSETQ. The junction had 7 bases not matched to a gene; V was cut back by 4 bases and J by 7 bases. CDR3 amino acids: CASSQTLAGVNEQFF. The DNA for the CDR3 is TGCGCCAGCAGCCAGACACTAGCGGGGGTAAATGAGCAGTTCTTC.

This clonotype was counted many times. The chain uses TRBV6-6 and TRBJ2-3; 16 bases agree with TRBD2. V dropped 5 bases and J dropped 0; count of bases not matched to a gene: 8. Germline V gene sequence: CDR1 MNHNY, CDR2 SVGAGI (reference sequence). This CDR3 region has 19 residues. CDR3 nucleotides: TGTGCCAGCAGTCCCGGGACTAGCGGGAGGGCCGGAAGCACAGATACGCAGTATTTT. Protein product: CASSPGTSGRAGSTDTQYF.

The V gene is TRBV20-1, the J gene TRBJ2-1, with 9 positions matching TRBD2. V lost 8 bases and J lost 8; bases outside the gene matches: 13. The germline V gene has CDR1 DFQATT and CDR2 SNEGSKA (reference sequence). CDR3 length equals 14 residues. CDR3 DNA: TGCAGTACACAACCGGGACTAGCTGGGGATGAGCAGTTCTTC. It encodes CSTQPGLAGDEQFF.

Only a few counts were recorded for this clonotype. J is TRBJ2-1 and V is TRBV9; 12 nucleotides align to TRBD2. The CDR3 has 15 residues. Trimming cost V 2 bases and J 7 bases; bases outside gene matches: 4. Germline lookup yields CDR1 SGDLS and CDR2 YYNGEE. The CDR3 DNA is TGTGCCAGCAGCGTTACTAGCGGGAGGACAAATGAGCAGTTCTTC. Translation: CASSVTSGRTNEQFF.

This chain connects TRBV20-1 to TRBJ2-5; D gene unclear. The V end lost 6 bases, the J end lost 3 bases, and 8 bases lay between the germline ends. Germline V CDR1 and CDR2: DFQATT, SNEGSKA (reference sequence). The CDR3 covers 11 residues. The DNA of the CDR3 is TGCAGTGCAGGACCCAAAGAGACCCAGTACTTC. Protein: CSAGPKETQYF.

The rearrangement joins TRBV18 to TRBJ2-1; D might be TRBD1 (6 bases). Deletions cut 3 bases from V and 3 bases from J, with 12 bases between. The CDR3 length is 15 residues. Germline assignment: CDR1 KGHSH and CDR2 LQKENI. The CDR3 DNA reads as TGTGCCAGCTCACCGGCACGGACAGTCTACAATGAGCAGTTCTTC. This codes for CASSPARTVYNEQFF.

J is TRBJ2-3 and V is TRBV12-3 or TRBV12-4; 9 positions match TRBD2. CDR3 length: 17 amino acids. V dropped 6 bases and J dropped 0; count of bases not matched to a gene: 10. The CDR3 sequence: CASRSSLAGKSTDTQYF. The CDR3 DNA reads TGTGCCAGCAGATCCTCCCTAGCGGGGAAGAGCACAGATACGCAGTATTTT.

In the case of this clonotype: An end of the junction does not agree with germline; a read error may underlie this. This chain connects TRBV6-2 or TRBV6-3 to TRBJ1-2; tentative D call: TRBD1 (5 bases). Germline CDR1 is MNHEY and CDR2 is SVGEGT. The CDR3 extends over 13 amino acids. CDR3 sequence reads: CAGRSTGPYGYTF. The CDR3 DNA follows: TGTGCCGGCAGATCGACGGGACCTTATGGCTACACCTTC.

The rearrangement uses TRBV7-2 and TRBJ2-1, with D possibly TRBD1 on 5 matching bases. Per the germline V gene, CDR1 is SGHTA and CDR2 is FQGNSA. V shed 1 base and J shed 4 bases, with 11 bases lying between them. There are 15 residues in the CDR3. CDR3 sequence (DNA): TGTGCCAGCAGCTTAGAAGGGCCAGGGTACAATGAGCAGTTCTTC. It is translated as CASSLEGPGYNEQFF.